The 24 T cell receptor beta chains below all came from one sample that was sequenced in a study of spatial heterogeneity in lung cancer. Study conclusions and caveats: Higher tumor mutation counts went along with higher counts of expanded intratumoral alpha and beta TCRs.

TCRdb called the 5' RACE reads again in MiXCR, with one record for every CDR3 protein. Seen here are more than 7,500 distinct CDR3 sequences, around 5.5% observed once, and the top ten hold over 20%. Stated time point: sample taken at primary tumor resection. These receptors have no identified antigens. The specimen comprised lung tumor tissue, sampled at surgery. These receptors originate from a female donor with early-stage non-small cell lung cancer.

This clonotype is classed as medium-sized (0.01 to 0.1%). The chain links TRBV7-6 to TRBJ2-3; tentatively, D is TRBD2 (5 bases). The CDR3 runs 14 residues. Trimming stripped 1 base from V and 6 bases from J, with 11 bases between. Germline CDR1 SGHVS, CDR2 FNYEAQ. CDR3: CASSLDPGLDTQYF. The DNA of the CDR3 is TGTGCCAGCAGCTTAGACCCAGGACTCGATACGCAGTATTTT.

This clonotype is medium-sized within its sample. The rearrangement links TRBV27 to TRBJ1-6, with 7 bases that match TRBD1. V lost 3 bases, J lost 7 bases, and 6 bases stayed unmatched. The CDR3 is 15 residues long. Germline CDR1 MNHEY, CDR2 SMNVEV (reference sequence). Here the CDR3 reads CASSLNRGVNSPLHF. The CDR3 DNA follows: TGTGCCAGCAGTTTGAACAGGGGAGTAAATTCACCCCTCCACTTT.

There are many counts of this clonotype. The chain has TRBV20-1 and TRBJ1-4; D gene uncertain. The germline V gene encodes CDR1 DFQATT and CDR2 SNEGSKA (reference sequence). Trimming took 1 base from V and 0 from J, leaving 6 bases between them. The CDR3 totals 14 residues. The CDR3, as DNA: TGCAGTGCTAGAGCAGATGCAACTAATGAAAAACTGTTTTTT. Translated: CSARADATNEKLFF.

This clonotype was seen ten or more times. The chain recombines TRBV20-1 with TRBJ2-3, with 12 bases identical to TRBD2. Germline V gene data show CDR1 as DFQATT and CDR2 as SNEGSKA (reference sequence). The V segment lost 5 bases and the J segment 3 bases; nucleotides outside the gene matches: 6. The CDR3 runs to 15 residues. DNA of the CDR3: TGCAGTGCTTTCAGACTAGCGGGAGTGACAGATACGCAGTATTTT. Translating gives CSAFRLAGVTDTQYF.

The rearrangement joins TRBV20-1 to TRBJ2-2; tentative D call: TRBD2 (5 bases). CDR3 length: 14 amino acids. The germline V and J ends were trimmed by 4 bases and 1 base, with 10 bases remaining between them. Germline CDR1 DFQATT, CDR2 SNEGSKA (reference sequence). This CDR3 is CSAIGRGNTGELFF. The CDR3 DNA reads TGCAGTGCTATAGGTCGGGGGAACACCGGGGAGCTGTTTTTT.

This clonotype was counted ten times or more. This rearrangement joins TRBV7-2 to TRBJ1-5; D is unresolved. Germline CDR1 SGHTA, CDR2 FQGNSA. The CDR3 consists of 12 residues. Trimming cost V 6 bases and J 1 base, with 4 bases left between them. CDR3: CASSGSNQPQHF. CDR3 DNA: TGTGCCAGCAGTGGAAGCAATCAGCCCCAGCATTTT.

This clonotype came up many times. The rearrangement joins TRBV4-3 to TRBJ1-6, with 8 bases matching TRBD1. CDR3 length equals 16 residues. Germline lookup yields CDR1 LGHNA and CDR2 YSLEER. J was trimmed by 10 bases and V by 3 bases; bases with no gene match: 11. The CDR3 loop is CASSQATGVMGSPLHF. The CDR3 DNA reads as TGCGCCAGCAGCCAGGCGACAGGGGTCATGGGCTCACCCCTCCACTTT.

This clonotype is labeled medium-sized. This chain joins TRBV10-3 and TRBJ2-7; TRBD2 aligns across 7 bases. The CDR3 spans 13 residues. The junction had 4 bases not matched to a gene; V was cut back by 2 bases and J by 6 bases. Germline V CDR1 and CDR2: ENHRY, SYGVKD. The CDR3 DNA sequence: TGTGCCATCAGTGAGGCCCGGGAGGCCGAGCAGTACTTC. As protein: CAISEAREAEQYF.

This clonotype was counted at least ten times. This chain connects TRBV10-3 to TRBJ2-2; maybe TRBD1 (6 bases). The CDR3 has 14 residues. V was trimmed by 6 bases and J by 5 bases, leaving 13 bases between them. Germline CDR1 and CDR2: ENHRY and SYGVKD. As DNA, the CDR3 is TGTGCCATCAGAACCGGGACACCGACCGGGGAGCTGTTTTTT. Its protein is CAIRTGTPTGELFF.

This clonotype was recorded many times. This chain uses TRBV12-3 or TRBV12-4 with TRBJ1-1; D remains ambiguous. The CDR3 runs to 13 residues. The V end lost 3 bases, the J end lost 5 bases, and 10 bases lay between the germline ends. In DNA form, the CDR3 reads TGTGCCAGCAGTTTTGGCGGGAAGACTGAAGCTTTCTTT. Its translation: CASSFGGKTEAFF.

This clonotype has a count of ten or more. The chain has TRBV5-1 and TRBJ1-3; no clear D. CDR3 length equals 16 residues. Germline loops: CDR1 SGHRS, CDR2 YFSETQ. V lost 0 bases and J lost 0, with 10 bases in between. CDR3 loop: CASSLAVGSSGNTIYF. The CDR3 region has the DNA TGCGCCAGCAGCTTGGCCGTAGGGTCCTCTGGAAACACCATATATTTT.

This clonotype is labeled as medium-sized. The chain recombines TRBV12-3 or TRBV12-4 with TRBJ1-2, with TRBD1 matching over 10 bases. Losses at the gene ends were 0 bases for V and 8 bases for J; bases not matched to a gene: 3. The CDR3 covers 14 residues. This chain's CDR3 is CASSLAGTGVGYTF. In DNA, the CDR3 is TGTGCCAGCAGTTTAGCAGGGACAGGGGTAGGCTACACCTTC.

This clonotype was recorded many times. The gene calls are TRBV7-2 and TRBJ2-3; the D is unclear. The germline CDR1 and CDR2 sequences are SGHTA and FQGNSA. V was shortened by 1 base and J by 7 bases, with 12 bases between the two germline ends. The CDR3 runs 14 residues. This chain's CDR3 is CASSLGGGTYTQYF. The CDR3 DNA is TGTGCCAGCAGCTTAGGTGGCGGAACATATACGCAGTATTTT.

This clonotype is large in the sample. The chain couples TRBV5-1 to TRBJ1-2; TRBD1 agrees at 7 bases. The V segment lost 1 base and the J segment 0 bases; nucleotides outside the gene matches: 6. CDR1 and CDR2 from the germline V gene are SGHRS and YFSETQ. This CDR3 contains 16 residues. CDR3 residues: CASSLYGTEANYGYTF. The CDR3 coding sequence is TGCGCCAGCAGCTTGTACGGGACAGAAGCTAACTATGGCTACACCTTC.

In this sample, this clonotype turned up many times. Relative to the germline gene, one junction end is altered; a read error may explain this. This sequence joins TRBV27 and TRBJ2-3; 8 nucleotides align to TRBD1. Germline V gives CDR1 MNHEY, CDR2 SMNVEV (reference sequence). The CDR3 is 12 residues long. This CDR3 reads CASRGPGDTQYF. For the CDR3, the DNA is TGTGCAAGCAGGGGGCCGGGAGATACGCAGTATTTT.

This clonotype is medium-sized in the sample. The CDR3 region is CSASLGGAITDTQYF. CDR3 DNA sequence: TGCAGTGCTAGTCTTGGGGGCGCCATAACAGATACGCAGTATTTT. The chain joins TRBV20-1 to TRBJ2-3; possible D gene TRBD1, 6 bases. The V gene's germline CDR1 is DFQATT and CDR2 SNEGSKA (reference sequence). Trimming pared 3 bases from V and 3 bases from J, leaving 16 bases between. This CDR3 contains 15 residues.

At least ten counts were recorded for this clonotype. DNA of the CDR3: TGTGCCAGCTCACCACCTAGAGGACAGGGGGACGAGACCCAGTACTTC. Translation gives CASSPPRGQGDETQYF. V is TRBV18 and J is TRBJ2-5, with 10 bases fitting TRBD1. CDR3 length: 16 amino acids. Germline V gives CDR1 KGHSH, CDR2 LQKENI. The ends lost 0 bases at V and 5 bases at J; junction bases unmatched: 6.

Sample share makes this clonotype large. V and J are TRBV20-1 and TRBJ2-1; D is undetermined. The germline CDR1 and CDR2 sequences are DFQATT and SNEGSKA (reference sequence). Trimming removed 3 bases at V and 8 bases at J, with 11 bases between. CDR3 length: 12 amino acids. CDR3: CSARDGPDEQFF. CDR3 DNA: TGCAGTGCTAGGGACGGACCGGATGAGCAGTTCTTC.

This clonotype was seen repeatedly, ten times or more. The CDR3 DNA follows: TGCAGTGCTTTTGCGCGGAGCAGGGGGTACGAGCAGTACTTC. Protein product: CSAFARSRGYEQYF. The genes are TRBV20-1 and TRBJ2-7; 7 positions agree with TRBD1. Germline-derived CDR1 and CDR2 are DFQATT and SNEGSKA (reference sequence). The CDR3 length is 14 residues. Unmatched junction bases numbered 11, after V lost 5 bases and J lost 4 bases.

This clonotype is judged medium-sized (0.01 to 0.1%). CDR3 bases: TGTGCCAGCAGTACCCCGGGACTAGCGGGCAATGAGCAGTTCTTC. Translating it yields CASSTPGLAGNEQFF. J is TRBJ2-1 and V is TRBV6-2 or TRBV6-3; 12 bases match TRBD2. The V and J ends lost 5 bases and 6 bases, in that order; junction bases with no gene match: 5. The CDR3 runs 15 residues. Looked up from germline, CDR1 is MNHEY and CDR2 is SVGEGT.

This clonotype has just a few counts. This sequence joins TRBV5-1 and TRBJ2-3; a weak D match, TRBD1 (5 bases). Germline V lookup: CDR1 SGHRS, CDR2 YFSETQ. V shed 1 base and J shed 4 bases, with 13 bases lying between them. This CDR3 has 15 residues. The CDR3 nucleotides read TGCGCCAGCAGCTTGTCGCCAGGGCCTGCAGATACGCAGTATTTT. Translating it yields CASSLSPGPADTQYF.

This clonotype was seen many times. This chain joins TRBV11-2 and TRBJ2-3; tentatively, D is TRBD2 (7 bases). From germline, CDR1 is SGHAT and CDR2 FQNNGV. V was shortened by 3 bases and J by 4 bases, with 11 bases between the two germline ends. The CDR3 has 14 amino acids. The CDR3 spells CASSFTGRADTQYF. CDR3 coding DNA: TGTGCCAGCAGCTTTACAGGGAGGGCAGATACGCAGTATTTT.

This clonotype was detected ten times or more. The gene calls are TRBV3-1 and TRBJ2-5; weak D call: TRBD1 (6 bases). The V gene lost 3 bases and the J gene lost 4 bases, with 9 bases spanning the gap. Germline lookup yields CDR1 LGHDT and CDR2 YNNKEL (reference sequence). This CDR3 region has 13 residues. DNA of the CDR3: TGTGCCAGCAGCCAGTTCAGGGGAGAGACCCAGTACTTC. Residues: CASSQFRGETQYF.

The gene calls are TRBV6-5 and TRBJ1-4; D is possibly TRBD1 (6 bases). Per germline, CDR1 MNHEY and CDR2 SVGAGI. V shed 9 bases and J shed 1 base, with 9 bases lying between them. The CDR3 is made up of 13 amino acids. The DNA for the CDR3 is TGTGCCAGATACAGGGAAACTAATGAAAAACTGTTTTTT. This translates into CARYRETNEKLFF.